The 31 T cell receptor beta chains given below trace back to one sample, sequenced in a study of T cell responses to AZD1222 COVID-19 vaccine (dated by TCRdb to the early 2020s). The library was generated by the immunoSEQ multiplex PCR assay. Sourced from immuneACCESS, this table was stored by TCRdb with only in-frame sequences that have V and J called. A share of the clones is absent; for the studies checked, an unresolved V gene accounts for under half, and the remainder has no known explanation. The sample table shows 100,000 or so clones, and more than 75% are seen once. More than 15% of the sample lies in the top ten. Sample time point, as interpreted from the label and publication: baseline before first vaccination. The source was peripheral blood, collected on day 0 of AZD1222 vaccination. The receptor set was obtained from an adult in good health.

As for this clone: The sample contains more than one DNA sequence encoding this CDR3. The V and J genes are TRBV18 and TRBJ1-1; D is ambiguous. The CDR3 consists of 13 residues. Between the trimmed V and J ends, which lost 3 bases and 0 bases, there was a span of 5 bases. Germline V gives CDR1 KGHSH, CDR2 LQKENI. Written as DNA, the CDR3 is TGTGCCAGCTCACCCCTGATGAACACTGAAGCTTTCTTT. Protein product: CASSPLMNTEAFF. The full variable domain, completed using reference TRBV18 and TRBJ1-1, is NAGVMQNPRHLVRRRGQEARLRCSPMKGHSHVYWYRQLPEEGLKFMVYLQKENIIDESGMPKERFSAEFPKEGPSILRIQQVVRGDSAAYFCASSPLMNTEAFFGQGTRLTVV.

The chain couples TRBV6-5 to TRBJ1-2; a possible D gene is TRBD1 (6 bases). This CDR3 spans 14 amino acids. The V gene lost 0 bases and the J gene lost 8 bases, with 13 bases spanning the gap. Germline CDR1 reads MNHEY; CDR2 reads SVGAGI. The CDR3 nucleotides read TGTGCCAGCAGTTACTCGACCTGGGACACGGGCTACACCTTC. Its translation: CASSYSTWDTGYTF.

V usage is TRBV4-3 and J usage is TRBJ2-3; D perhaps matches TRBD1 (5 bases). The CDR3 extends over 15 amino acids. The germline CDR1 and CDR2 sequences are LGHNA and YSLEER. The V end was cut by 4 bases, the J end by 1 base, with 12 bases between. CDR3 coding DNA: TGCGCCAGCAGCCCTCGTGGGGCAGGCACAGATACGCAGTATTTT. This gives the protein CASSPRGAGTDTQYF.

The chain carries TRBV3-1 (or the pseudogene TRBV3-2) and TRBJ2-1; a possible D gene is TRBD1 (5 bases). The CDR3 length is 16 residues. Germline assignment: CDR1 LGHDT and CDR2 YNNKEL (reference sequence). V lost 2 bases to trimming and J lost 0 bases, with 11 bases between them. In nucleotides, the CDR3 is TGTGCCAGCAGCCAAACGCGGACAAGCTCCTACAATGAGCAGTTCTTC. Protein product: CASSQTRTSSYNEQFF.

The rearrangement joins TRBV5-1 to TRBJ1-1; D perhaps matches TRBD1 (6 bases). Germline values: CDR1 SGHRS, CDR2 YFSETQ. Trimming stripped 2 bases from V and 5 bases from J, with 10 bases between. This CDR3 spans 13 amino acids. CDR3 sequence: CASSFLTGTEAFF. The DNA of the CDR3 is TGCGCCAGCAGCTTTTTAACAGGGACTGAAGCTTTCTTT. The full variable domain, completed using reference TRBV5-1 and TRBJ1-1, is KAGVTQTPRYLIKTRGQQVTLSCSPISGHRSVSWYQQTPGQGLQFLFEYFSETQRNKGNFPGRFSGRQFSNSRSEMNVSTLELGDSALYLCASSFLTGTEAFFGQGTRLTVV.

The chain recombines TRBV18 with TRBJ1-2; the match to TRBD1 covers 9 bases. The germline V gene has CDR1 KGHSH and CDR2 LQKENI. Losses at the gene ends were 4 bases for V and 1 base for J; bases not matched to a gene: 7. This CDR3 has 16 residues. The CDR3 here is CASSLQDRGYNYGYTF. Here the CDR3 DNA reads TGTGCCAGCTCACTTCAAGACAGGGGGTATAACTATGGCTACACCTTC.

The V call is TRBV28, the J call TRBJ2-7; TRBD1 might be the D (6 bases). This CDR3 has 14 residues. In germline, CDR1 is MDHEN, CDR2 SYDVKM. V was pared by 7 bases and J by 6 bases, with 19 bases between. This CDR3 reads CASTLNRVASEQYF. As DNA, the CDR3 is TGTGCCAGCACCCTAAACAGGGTGGCAAGCGAGCAGTACTTC.

This clone has more than one count but fewer than ten. CDR3 sequence reads: CASSESGGLSQPQHF. The CDR3 bases are TGTGCCAGCAGTGAATCAGGGGGCTTAAGTCAGCCCCAGCATTTT. The J gene is TRBJ1-5, the V gene TRBV25-1, with 8 nucleotides matching TRBD1. With V trimmed by 1 base and J by 6 bases, 5 bases remained unmatched. Germline CDR1 and CDR2: MGHDK and SYGVNS. This CDR3 contains 15 residues.

The rearrangement joins TRBV18 to TRBJ2-1; 7 positions match TRBD1. Germline loops: CDR1 KGHSH, CDR2 LQKENI. The CDR3 covers 15 residues. V shed 4 bases, J shed 7 bases, and the junction held 10 bases outside the gene matches. CDR3 in DNA: TGTGCCAGCTCACGTAAGACAGGGAGTTTTAATGAGCAGTTCTTC. Amino acids: CASSRKTGSFNEQFF.

This chain uses TRBV27 with TRBJ1-2; D gene uncertain. The germline V and J ends were trimmed by 0 bases and 7 bases, with 15 bases remaining between them. CDR1 and CDR2 from the germline V gene are MNHEY and SMNVEV (reference sequence). The CDR3 runs to 15 residues. The CDR3 nucleotides read TGTGCCAGCAGTTTATCGTACGGAATTGTTTCTGGCTACACCTTC. Protein: CASSLSYGIVSGYTF.

The genes are TRBV7-2 and TRBJ2-7; a weak D match, TRBD2 (6 bases). Germline assignment: CDR1 SGHTA and CDR2 FQGNSA. The germline V and J ends were trimmed by 4 bases and 1 base, with 14 bases remaining between them. The CDR3 length is 15 residues. Here the CDR3 reads CASSSLPGSSYEQYF. The CDR3 DNA reads as TGTGCCAGCAGCTCCCTCCCCGGGAGTTCCTACGAGCAGTACTTC.

The rearrangement uses TRBV9 and TRBJ2-7, with 8 bases aligning to TRBD2. The germline V gene has CDR1 SGDLS and CDR2 YYNGEE. J was trimmed by 3 bases and V by 7 bases; bases with no gene match: 12. CDR3 length: 15 residues. In DNA form, the CDR3 reads TGTGCCAGCTCCACTGAAGGCGGGGGGTACTACGAGCAGTACTTC. Protein sequence: CASSTEGGGYYEQYF.

V usage is TRBV7-9 and J usage is TRBJ2-4; D gene unclear. The CDR3 has 16 residues. CDR1 and CDR2 from the germline V gene are SEHNR and FQNEAQ (reference sequence). V was shortened by 4 bases and J by 0 bases, with 13 bases between the two germline ends. The CDR3, as DNA: TGTGCCAGCAGCTCCGTCAACTACGAAGCCAAAAACATTCAGTACTTC. Translation: CASSSVNYEAKNIQYF.

The chain has TRBV5-5 and TRBJ2-5; 7 nucleotides align to TRBD1. Looked up from germline, CDR1 is SGHKS and CDR2 is YYEKEE (reference sequence). The CDR3 is 14 residues long. The trim removed 1 base at V and 6 bases at J, leaving 6 bases unmatched. The DNA of the CDR3 is TGTGCCAGCAGCTTGAGACAGGGTGTGAAGACCCAGTACTTC. Protein sequence: CASSLRQGVKTQYF.

The V and J genes are TRBV6-5 and TRBJ2-7, with a tentative D call TRBD1 (5 bases). The CDR3 sequence is 12 residues long. Germline-derived CDR1 and CDR2 are MNHEY and SVGAGI. V lost 4 bases to trimming and J lost 4 bases, with 8 bases between them. The CDR3 sequence: CASSSQVYEQYF. In DNA, the CDR3 is TGTGCCAGCAGTTCACAGGTTTACGAGCAGTACTTC.

The chain uses TRBV14 and TRBJ2-7; 11 bases are a match to TRBD1. The CDR3 contains 14 residues. With V trimmed by 3 bases and J by 9 bases, 7 bases remained unmatched. Germline V lookup: CDR1 SGHDN, CDR2 FVKESK. CDR3 region: CASSHPGTGGGQYF. As DNA, the CDR3 is TGTGCCAGCAGCCACCCCGGGACAGGGGGTGGGCAGTACTTC.

The chain is built from TRBV7-9 and TRBJ1-4; no clear D gene. The V gene lost 2 bases and the J gene lost 10 bases, with 20 bases spanning the gap. Germline V gene data show CDR1 as SEHNR and CDR2 as FQNEAQ (reference sequence). The length of the CDR3 is 16 residues. The CDR3 DNA sequence: TGTGCCAGCAGCTTAATGTTCGTCGGGTCCGGCGGAAAACTGTTTTTT. Translating gives CASSLMFVGSGGKLFF. Full variable domain (remainder filled in from reference TRBV7-9 and TRBJ1-4): DTGVSQNPRHKITKRGQNVTFRCDPISEHNRLYWYRQTLGQGPEFLTYFQNEAQLEKSRLLSDRFSAERPKGSFSTLEIQRTEQGDSAMYLCASSLMFVGSGGKLFFGSGTQLSVL.

J is TRBJ2-2 and V is TRBV11-2; the D gene is possibly TRBD2 (6 bases). The V end was cut by 4 bases, the J end by 4 bases, with 16 bases between. The CDR3 totals 16 residues. Per germline, CDR1 SGHAT and CDR2 FQNNGV. CDR3 DNA sequence: TGTGCCAGCAGCTCCCCCGGGGGATGGTCCACCGGGGAGCTGTTTTTT. The encoded protein is CASSSPGGWSTGELFF.

This chain joins TRBV4-3 and TRBJ2-2; weak D call: TRBD2 (6 bases). This CDR3 has 15 amino acids. V lost 4 bases, J lost 7 bases, and 16 bases lay in between. The germline V gene has CDR1 LGHNA and CDR2 YSLEER. The chain's CDR3 is CASSPSFWGVGELFF. For the CDR3, the DNA is TGCGCCAGCAGCCCGAGTTTCTGGGGGGTCGGGGAGCTGTTTTTT.

The CDR3 region is CASVTSGASGNEQFF. The CDR3 coding sequence is TGTGCCAGCGTGACCTCTGGGGCTAGCGGGAATGAGCAGTTCTTC. The genes are TRBV7-2 and TRBJ2-1; 8 nucleotides match TRBD2. The CDR3 spans 15 residues. The ends lost 8 bases at V and 7 bases at J; junction bases unmatched: 13. CDR1 and CDR2 from the germline V gene are SGHTA and FQGNSA. The full variable domain, in which reference TRBV7-2 and TRBJ2-1 provide the parts outside the CDR3, is GAGVSQSPSNKVTEKGKDVELRCDPISGHTALYWYRQSLGQGLEFLIYFQGNSAPDKSGLPSDRFSAERTGGSVSTLTIQRTQQEDSAVYLCASVTSGASGNEQFFGPGTRLTVL.

This chain links TRBV12-3 or TRBV12-4 with TRBJ1-2, with TRBD1 matching 8 bases. The trim removed 6 bases at V and 6 bases at J, leaving 6 bases unmatched. The CDR3 consists of 13 residues. CDR3 protein: CASSRGQGDGYTF. DNA of the CDR3: TGTGCCAGCAGCCGCGGACAGGGTGATGGCTACACCTTC.

V is TRBV3-1 (or the pseudogene TRBV3-2) and J is TRBJ1-2; the D gene is possibly TRBD1 (6 bases). The germline gives CDR1 LGHDT, CDR2 YNNKEL (reference sequence). V lost 1 base and J lost 5, with 8 bases in between. This CDR3 comprises 13 residues. Here the CDR3 reads CASSQAGVYGYTF. The DNA of the CDR3 is TGTGCCAGCAGCCAAGCAGGGGTATATGGCTACACCTTC.

The J gene is TRBJ1-4, the V gene TRBV2; the D is unclear. The germline V gene encodes CDR1 SNHLY and CDR2 FYNNEI. V lost 1 base, J lost 7 bases, and 4 bases lay in between. This CDR3 contains 12 residues. DNA for the CDR3: TGTGCCAGCAGTGAAGATGGTGAAAAACTGTTTTTT. Residues: CASSEDGEKLFF.

The chain couples TRBV7-2 to TRBJ2-3; TRBD2 matches 7 bases. The germline V gene encodes CDR1 SGHTA and CDR2 FQGNSA. CDR3 length: 16 residues. Trimming at V came to 1 base and at J to 5 bases, leaving 9 bases not matched to a gene. CDR3 amino acids: CASSLEMRRELDTQYF. CDR3 sequence (DNA): TGTGCCAGCAGCTTAGAGATGAGGCGGGAGCTAGATACGCAGTATTTT.

The genes are TRBV27 and TRBJ2-7; D might be TRBD1 or TRBD2, each matching 5 bases. V was shortened by 5 bases and J by 0 bases, with 14 bases between the two germline ends. Germline V gene lookup returns CDR1 MNHEY and CDR2 SMNVEV (reference sequence). This CDR3 is 15 amino acids long. In nucleotides, the CDR3 is TGTGCCAGCAGTGACGGGACGCAAAGCTCCTACGAGCAGTACTTC. It translates to CASSDGTQSSYEQYF.

The chain combines TRBV11-3 with TRBJ2-7, with TRBD2 matching 11 bases. This CDR3 has 14 residues. Germline lookup yields CDR1 SGHNT and CDR2 YENEEA. After removal of 6 bases from V and 6 bases from J, the junction contained 7 bases not matched to a gene. CDR3 in amino acids: CASSPTSGSSEQYF. The DNA for the CDR3 is TGTGCCAGCAGTCCTACTAGCGGGAGCTCCGAGCAGTACTTC.

The chain recombines TRBV5-1 with TRBJ1-1, with D tentatively TRBD1 (6 bases). Germline CDR1 SGHRS, CDR2 YFSETQ. This CDR3 has 16 residues. With 0 bases removed from V and 4 bases from J, the gap between germline ends came to 16 bases. CDR3 loop: CASSLEPTGISTEAFF. Here the CDR3 DNA reads TGCGCCAGCAGCTTGGAACCGACAGGTATATCCACTGAAGCTTTCTTT.

V is TRBV6-1 and J is TRBJ1-1; D is uncertain. V lost 2 bases, J lost 9 bases, and 10 bases lay in between. Per the germline V gene, CDR1 is MNHNS and CDR2 is SASEGT. The CDR3 totals 12 residues. In DNA, the CDR3 is TGTGCCAGCAGTGAAAGCTGGGCCCAAGCTTTCTTT. This codes for CASSESWAQAFF.

A note on this clone: This CDR3 is also generated by other DNA sequences in the sample. This rearrangement joins TRBV27 to TRBJ2-7, with 9 nucleotides matching TRBD1. After removal of 5 bases from V and 4 bases from J, the junction contained 6 bases not matched to a gene. There are 14 residues in the CDR3. From germline, CDR1 is MNHEY and CDR2 SMNVEV (reference sequence). The CDR3 sequence: CASSLDRGRYEQYF. CDR3 nucleotide sequence: TGTGCCAGCAGTCTGGACAGGGGCAGATACGAGCAGTACTTC.

This chain links TRBV2 with TRBJ1-5; 7 bases are shared with TRBD1. After removal of 8 bases from V and 1 base from J, the junction contained 2 bases not matched to a gene. Looked up from germline, CDR1 is SNHLY and CDR2 is FYNNEI. The CDR3 runs to 13 residues. In nucleotides, the CDR3 is TGTGCCAGCTCGGACAGGAGCAATCAGCCCCAGCATTTT. It translates to CASSDRSNQPQHF. Filled out from reference TRBV2 and TRBJ1-5, the complete variable domain reads EPEVTQTPSHQVTQMGQEVILRCVPISNHLYFYWYRQILGQKVEFLVSFYNNEISEKSEIFDDQFSVERPDGSNFTLKIRSTKLEDSAMYFCASSDRSNQPQHFGDGTRLSIL.

V usage is TRBV7-2 and J usage is TRBJ2-1; 7 nucleotides match TRBD1. There are 15 residues in the CDR3. Unmatched junction bases numbered 14, after V lost 8 bases and J lost 7 bases. Germline V gene lookup returns CDR1 SGHTA and CDR2 FQGNSA. CDR3 nucleotide sequence: TGTGCCAGCGGTCCGGTCACAGGGGAGTTAAATGAGCAGTTCTTC. This codes for CASGPVTGELNEQFF.